This TCR beta chain was found in a study of cytomegalovirus exposure and HLA in healthy donors. Note on this clone: What it binds is unknown.

Study results and limitations: About 87% or about 30% of the time was how often most TCR beta V segments were productive, according to an earlier analysis. Follow-up analysis later connected one missense variant in DCLRE1C with trimming of TCR beta V- and J-genes. The study designated 150 or so TCR beta chains cytomegalovirus-associated. When a later analysis was performed, an Asian-associated ancestry cluster reportedly had fewer N-insertions than the approximately 700-donor mean.

Per the germline V gene, CDR1 is LNHDA and CDR2 is SQIVND (reference sequence). Trimming left V 1 base short and J 2 bases short, with 12 bases between. The CDR3 runs 15 residues. The PCR contained 60 Vbeta and 13 Jbeta primers. Clones were sequenced by immunoSEQ multiplex PCR, and TCRdb holds only the in-frame ones, with some missing. The table records 120,000 to 150,000 clones, 73% of them present only once. This chain uses TRBV19 with TRBJ2-7; a possible D gene is TRBD2 (6 bases). This clonotype was obtained from a human donor in good health. Sequencing was carried out using PBMCs. As DNA, the CDR3 is TGTGCCAGTAGTATAGGAGGGACTGCAACCTACGAGCAGTACTTC. Translation gives CASSIGGTATYEQYF.